This T cell receptor beta chain derives from a study of PD-L1 blockade in urothelial cancer. TCRdb keeps only in-frame clones here, not all; method: immunoSEQ multiplex PCR. The sample records under 95,000 clones, roughly 84% being singletons. The V gene lost 4 bases and the J gene lost 0 bases, with 13 bases spanning the gap. The CDR3 has 16 residues. The germline V gene has CDR1 SGHRS and CDR2 YFSETQ. The time point denotes: pretreatment peripheral blood. The gene calls are TRBV5-1 and TRBJ2-2; the D gene is possibly TRBD2 (6 bases). Sequenced here: PBMCs, sampled around atezolizumab (anti-PD-L1) treatment. The receptor was isolated from a man aged 55 to 70 with urothelial cancer. The CDR3: CASSPTGVANTGELFF. In DNA, the CDR3 is TGCGCCAGCAGCCCTACGGGGGTCGCGAACACCGGGGAGCTGTTTTTT.